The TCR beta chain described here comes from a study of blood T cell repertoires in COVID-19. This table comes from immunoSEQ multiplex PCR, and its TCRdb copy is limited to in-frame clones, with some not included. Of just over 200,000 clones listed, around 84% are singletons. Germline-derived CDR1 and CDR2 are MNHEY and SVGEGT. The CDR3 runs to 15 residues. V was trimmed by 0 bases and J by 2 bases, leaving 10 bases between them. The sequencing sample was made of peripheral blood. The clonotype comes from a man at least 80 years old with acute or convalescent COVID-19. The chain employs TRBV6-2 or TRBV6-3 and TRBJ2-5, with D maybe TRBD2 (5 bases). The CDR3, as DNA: TGTGCCAGCAGTTACTCGACCAGCGGTCAAGAGACCCAGTACTTC. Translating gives CASSYSTSGQETQYF.